This T cell receptor (beta chain) was captured in a study of blood T cell repertoires in COVID-19. About the research overall: Acute and convalescent COVID-19 specimens originated in the United States, Italy and Spain.

There are 15 residues in the CDR3. V lost 2 bases and J 0 bases, leaving 8 bases between the germline ends. Germline CDR1 reads MNHEY; CDR2 reads SVGAGI. Donors in Cohort 3 who had recovered were those with two negative PCRs, healthcare professional clearance, or resolution of their symptoms. The method was immunoSEQ multiplex PCR; TCRdb's version includes in-frame clones alone and lacks a portion of them. The table shows more than 250,000 clones, with 70% to 90% occurring only once. This clone was recorded only once. The sequencing input was PBMCs or T cells enriched from blood (not recorded which). This chain connects TRBV6-5 to TRBJ1-3, with D unclear. This clonotype was obtained from a woman in her twenties or thirties who had recovered from COVID-19. CDR3 sequence: CASSYGGSSGNTIYF. CDR3 nucleotides: TGTGCCAGCAGTTACGGTGGCAGCTCTGGAAACACCATATATTTT.